What follows describes a single T cell receptor (beta chain). What it binds is not known. The data originate from a study of vaccination and CD4 T cells after COVID-19. With the Oncomine TCR Beta short-read assay, DNA from cultured CD4+ T cells was sequenced. TCRdb reanalysed the PCR reads using MiXCR and keeps one entry per CDR3 protein. The table includes 15,000 to 20,000 distinct CDR3 sequences, approximately 70% detected once. Described treatment: roughly 10-day PBMC culture with coronavirus spike peptide pools or control peptides (ViraFEST assay). This CDR3 has 13 residues. Trimming removed 5 bases from V and 4 bases from J; junction bases left unmatched: 1. Germline V gives CDR1 MNHNS, CDR2 SASEGT.

Sequencing input: CD4+ T cells from blood, cultured in vitro. The receptor was isolated from a human donor who had recovered from COVID-19. V gene TRBV6-1 combines with J gene TRBJ1-5; 8 nucleotides line up with TRBD1. The CDR3 DNA reads TGTGCCAGCAGTAGGACAGGGAATCAGCCCCAGCATTTT. Residues: CASSRTGNQPQHF.